The TCR beta chain under discussion was sequenced for a study of blood T cell repertoires in COVID-19. Study information: Sources were T cells, B-cell-depleted T cells, or PBMCs; the material itself was cDNA or gDNA.

The authors' processing: Amplification from reference gene primers served as the basis for estimated nucleated cell counts. Sequenced by immunoSEQ multiplex PCR; TCRdb stores in-frame clones only, minus some. V and J calls and clone size are copied from that table; D and trimming were computed from the DNA. Seen here are about 180,000 clones, 70% to 90% observed once, and the top ten hold roughly 2.8%. This CDR3 region has 16 residues. V gave up 1 base and J gave up 4 bases; unmatched junction bases: 8. Germline CDR1 reads SEHNR; CDR2 reads FQNEAQ (reference sequence). The receptor was derived from a woman aged 30 to 39 with active or convalescent COVID-19. The chain combines TRBV7-9 with TRBJ2-7, with 9 nucleotides matching TRBD2. The material sequenced was peripheral blood. The CDR3 is CASSLGASGKGYEQYF. The CDR3 nucleotides are TGTGCCAGCAGCTTAGGGGCTAGCGGGAAGGGGTACGAGCAGTACTTC.